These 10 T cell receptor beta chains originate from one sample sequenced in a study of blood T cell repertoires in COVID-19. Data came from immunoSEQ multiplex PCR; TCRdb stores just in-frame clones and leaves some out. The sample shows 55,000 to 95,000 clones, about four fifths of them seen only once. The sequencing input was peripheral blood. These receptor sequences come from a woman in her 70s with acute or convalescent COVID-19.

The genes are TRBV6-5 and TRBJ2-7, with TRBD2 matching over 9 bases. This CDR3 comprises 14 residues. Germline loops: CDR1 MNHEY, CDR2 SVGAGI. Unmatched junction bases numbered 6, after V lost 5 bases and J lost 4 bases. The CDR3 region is CASSRLADDYEQYF. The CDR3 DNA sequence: TGTGCCAGCAGTCGACTAGCGGACGATTACGAGCAGTACTTC.

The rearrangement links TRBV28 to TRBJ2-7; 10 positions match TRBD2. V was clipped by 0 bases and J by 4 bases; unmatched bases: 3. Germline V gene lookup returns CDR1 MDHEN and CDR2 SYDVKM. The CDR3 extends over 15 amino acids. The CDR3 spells CASSLWASGSYEQYF. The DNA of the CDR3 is TGTGCCAGCAGTTTATGGGCTAGCGGGAGTTACGAGCAGTACTTC. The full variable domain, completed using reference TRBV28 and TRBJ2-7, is DVKVTQSSRYLVKRTGEKVFLECVQDMDHENMFWYRQDPGLGLRLIYFSYDVKMKEKGDIPEGYSVSREKKERFSLILESASTNQTSMYLCASSLWASGSYEQYFGPGTRLTVT.

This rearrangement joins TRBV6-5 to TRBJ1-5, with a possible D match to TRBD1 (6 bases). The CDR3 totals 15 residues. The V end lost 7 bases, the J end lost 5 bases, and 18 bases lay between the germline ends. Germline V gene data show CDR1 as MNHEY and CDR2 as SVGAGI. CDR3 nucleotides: TGTGCCAGCAAAGGGACACCTTCCACCCATCAGCCCCAGCATTTT. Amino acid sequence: CASKGTPSTHQPQHF.

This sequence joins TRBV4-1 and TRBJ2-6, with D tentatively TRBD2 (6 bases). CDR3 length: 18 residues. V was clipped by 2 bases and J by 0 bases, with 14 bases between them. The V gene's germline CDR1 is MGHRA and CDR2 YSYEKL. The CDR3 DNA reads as TGCGCCAGCAGCCAAAACTTTCGCGGGGCCTCTGGGGCCAACGTCCTGACTTTC. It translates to CASSQNFRGASGANVLTF.

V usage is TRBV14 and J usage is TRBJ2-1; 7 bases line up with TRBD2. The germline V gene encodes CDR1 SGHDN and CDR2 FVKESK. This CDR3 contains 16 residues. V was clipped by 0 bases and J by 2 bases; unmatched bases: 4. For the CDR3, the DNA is TGTGCCAGCAGCCAAGACGGCGGGAGTACCTACAATGAGCAGTTCTTC. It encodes CASSQDGGSTYNEQFF.

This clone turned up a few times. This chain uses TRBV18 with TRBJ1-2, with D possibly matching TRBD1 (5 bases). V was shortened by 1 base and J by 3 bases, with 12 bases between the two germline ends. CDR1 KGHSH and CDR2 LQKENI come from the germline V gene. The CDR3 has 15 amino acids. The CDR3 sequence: CASSPRPGVDYGYTF. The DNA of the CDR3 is TGTGCCAGCTCACCACGCCCGGGGGTGGACTATGGCTACACCTTC.

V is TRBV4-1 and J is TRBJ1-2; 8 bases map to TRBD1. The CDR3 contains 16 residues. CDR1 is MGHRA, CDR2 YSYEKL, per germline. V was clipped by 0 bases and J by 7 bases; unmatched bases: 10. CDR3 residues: CASSQDPGDRGPGYTF. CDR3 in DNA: TGCGCCAGCAGCCAAGATCCAGGCGACAGGGGCCCTGGCTACACCTTC.

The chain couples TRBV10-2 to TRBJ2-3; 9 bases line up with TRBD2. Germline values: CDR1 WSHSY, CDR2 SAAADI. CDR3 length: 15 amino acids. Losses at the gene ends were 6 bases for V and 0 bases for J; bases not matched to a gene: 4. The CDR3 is CASSIAGVSTDTQYF. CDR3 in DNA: TGCGCCAGCAGCATAGCGGGAGTCAGCACAGATACGCAGTATTTT.

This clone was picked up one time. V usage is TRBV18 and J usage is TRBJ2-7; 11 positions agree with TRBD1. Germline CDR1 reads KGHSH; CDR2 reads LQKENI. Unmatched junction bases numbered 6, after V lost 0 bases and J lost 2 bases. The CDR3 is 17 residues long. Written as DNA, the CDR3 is TGTGCCAGCTCACCACCACGGACAGGGGGCCCCACCTACGAGCAGTACTTC. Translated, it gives CASSPPRTGGPTYEQYF.

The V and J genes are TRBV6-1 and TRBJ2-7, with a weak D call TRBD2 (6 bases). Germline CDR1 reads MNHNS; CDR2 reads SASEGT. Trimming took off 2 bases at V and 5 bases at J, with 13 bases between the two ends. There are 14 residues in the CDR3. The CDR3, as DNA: TGTGCCAGCAGTGAACTGACTAGGAGTGACGAGCAGTACTTC. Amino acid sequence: CASSELTRSDEQYF.